These 7 T cell receptor beta chains were all obtained from the same sample, sequenced in a study of OX40 agonist ivuxolimab in advanced cancers. TCRdb's table, derived via immunoSEQ multiplex PCR, lists solely in-frame clones and lacks some. The sample lists approximately 69,000 clones; around 89% were seen once. This sample comprised CD4+ or CD8+ T cells sorted from blood, obtained in a trial of the OX40 agonist ivuxolimab. Every receptor here comes from an adult with an advanced solid tumor such as melanoma, head and neck, liver or kidney cancer.

The gene calls are TRBV19 and TRBJ1-1; 9 bases are a match to TRBD1. CDR1 is LNHDA and CDR2 is SQIVND in the germline V gene (reference sequence). The CDR3 totals 14 residues. With 7 bases clipped from V and 5 bases from J, the junction kept 8 bases outside the gene matches. This CDR3 is CASTIRTGVTEAFF. CDR3 coding DNA: TGTGCCAGTACCATCAGGACAGGGGTTACTGAAGCTTTCTTT. Full variable domain (rest looked up from reference TRBV19 and TRBJ1-1): DGGITQSPKYLFRKEGQNVTLSCEQNLNHDAMYWYRQDPGQGLRLIYYSQIVNDFQKGDIAEGYSVSREKKESFPLTVTSAQKNPTAFYLCASTIRTGVTEAFFGQGTRLTVV.

This clone was seen a single time. The V call is TRBV18, the J call TRBJ2-7; D unresolved. The CDR3 totals 13 residues. V was shortened by 1 base and J by 6 bases, with 10 bases between the two germline ends. Germline lookup yields CDR1 KGHSH and CDR2 LQKENI. CDR3 region: CASSPRPGGEQYF. In DNA form, the CDR3 reads TGTGCCAGCTCACCACGTCCAGGTGGCGAGCAGTACTTC. Filled out from reference TRBV18 and TRBJ2-7, the complete variable domain reads NAGVMQNPRHLVRRRGQEARLRCSPMKGHSHVYWYRQLPEEGLKFMVYLQKENIIDESGMPKERFSAEFPKEGPSILRIQQVVRGDSAAYFCASSPRPGGEQYFGPGTRLTVT.

The V gene is TRBV6-1, the J gene TRBJ1-1; D is ambiguous. The ends were cut back, 2 bases at V and 2 bases at J, with 3 bases in the middle. The germline CDR1 and CDR2 sequences are MNHNS and SASEGT. This CDR3 region has 12 residues. CDR3 nucleotides: TGTGCCAGCAGTGAATATAACACTGAAGCTTTCTTT. This sequence encodes CASSEYNTEAFF.

This chain links TRBV19 with TRBJ2-7, with D possibly TRBD1 on 6 matching bases. The CDR3 extends over 13 amino acids. V dropped 2 bases and J dropped 9 bases, with 14 bases sitting between them. The germline V gene has CDR1 LNHDA and CDR2 SQIVND (reference sequence). Written as DNA, the CDR3 is TGTGCCAGTAGTATACTTCACAGGGCAGTGCAGTACTTC. Its translation is CASSILHRAVQYF.

This chain links TRBV18 with TRBJ2-3; possible D gene TRBD1, 5 bases. V lost 3 bases to trimming and J lost 2 bases, with 12 bases between them. From germline, CDR1 is KGHSH and CDR2 LQKENI. CDR3 length: 15 residues. The CDR3: CASSPRAGNTDTQYF. The CDR3 bases are TGTGCCAGCTCACCCCGGGCAGGGAACACAGATACGCAGTATTTT.

The sample holds one count of this clone. The chain combines TRBV28 with TRBJ2-7, with 9 bases aligning to TRBD2. The CDR3 is 17 residues long. The germline gives CDR1 MDHEN, CDR2 SYDVKM. The trim removed 6 bases at V and 6 bases at J, leaving 18 bases unmatched. The CDR3 DNA sequence: TGTGCCAGCAGGGGGCGGCGGGCTAGCGGGATAGCCCGCGAGCAGTACTTC. It codes for CASRGRRASGIAREQYF.

The genes are TRBV9 and TRBJ2-3, with D perhaps matching TRBD2 (6 bases). Trimming cost V 0 bases and J 4 bases, with 9 bases left between them. Germline lookup yields CDR1 SGDLS and CDR2 YYNGEE. The length of the CDR3 is 14 residues. CDR3 in amino acids: CASSVVPGADTQYF. CDR3 nucleotides: TGTGCCAGCAGCGTAGTTCCGGGAGCAGATACGCAGTATTTT.